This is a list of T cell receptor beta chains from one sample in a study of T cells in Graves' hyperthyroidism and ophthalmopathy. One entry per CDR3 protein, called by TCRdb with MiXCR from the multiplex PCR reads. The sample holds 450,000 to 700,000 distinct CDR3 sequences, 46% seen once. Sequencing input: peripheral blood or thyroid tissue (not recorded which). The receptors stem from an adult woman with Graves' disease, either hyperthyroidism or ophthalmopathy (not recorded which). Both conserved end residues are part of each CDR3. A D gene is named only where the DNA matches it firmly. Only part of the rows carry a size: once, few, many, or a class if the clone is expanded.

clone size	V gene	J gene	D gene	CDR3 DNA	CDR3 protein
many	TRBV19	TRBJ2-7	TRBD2	TGTGCCAGTACCAAGACCCCAGCGGGAGGAGAGCAGTACTTC	CASTKTPAGGEQYF
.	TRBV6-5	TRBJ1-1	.	TGTGCCAGCAGTTTAACAGGGTTCTCCGCTGAAGCTTTCTTT	CASSLTGFSAEAFF
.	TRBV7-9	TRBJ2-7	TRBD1	TGTGCCAGCAGCCTCACAGGGGGCGCAGGATACGAGCAGTACTTC	CASSLTGGAGYEQYF
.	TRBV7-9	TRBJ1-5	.	TGTGCCAGCAGCTTAGCCGCAGATACGCAGCATTTT	CASSLAADTQHF
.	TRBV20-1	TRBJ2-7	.	TGCAGTGCTAGGGGGGGGACAGGTACCTACGAGCAGTACTTC	CSARGGTGTYEQYF
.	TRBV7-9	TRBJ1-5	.	TGTGCCAGCAGCTCAGTAAAGAGGGGCCAGCCCCAGCATTTT	CASSSVKRGQPQHF
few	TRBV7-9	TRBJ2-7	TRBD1	TGTGCCAGCAGTCCCTCCCCAGGGGGCGACTCCTACGAGCAGTACTTC	CASSPSPGGDSYEQYF
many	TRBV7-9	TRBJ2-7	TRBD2	TGTGCCAGCAGCAAGCGGGAGAATTACGAGCAGTACTTC	CASSKRENYEQYF
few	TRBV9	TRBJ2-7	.	TGTGCCAGCAGCGCGGGGGGCCTACTGGAGGCGGCGGGGCAGTACTTC	CASSAGGLLEAAGQYF
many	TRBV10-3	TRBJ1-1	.	TGTGCCATCAGTGAATATACCGGGAGCACTGAAGCTTTCTTT	CAISEYTGSTEAFF
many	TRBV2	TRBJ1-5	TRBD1	TGTGCCAGCAGTGAAGGCGGGACAGGGTTGTATAGCAATCAGCCCCAGCATTTT	CASSEGGTGLYSNQPQHF
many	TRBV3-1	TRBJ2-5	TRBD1	TGTGCCAGCAGCCTACGGGGGACAGGGATCGAGACCCAGTACTTC	CASSLRGTGIETQYF
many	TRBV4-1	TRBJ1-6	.	TGCGCCAGCAGCCAGGTTTTGTGGTCACCCCTCCACTTT	CASSQVLWSPLHF
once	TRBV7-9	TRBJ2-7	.	TGTGCCAGCAGCTTAGTGTTTTCGCACGAGCAGTACTTC	CASSLVFSHEQYF
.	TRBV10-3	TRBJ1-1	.	TGTGCCATCAGTGAGGCGGAAGCAGGGAACACTGAAGCTTTCTTT	CAISEAEAGNTEAFF
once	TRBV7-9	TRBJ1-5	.	TGTGCCAGCAGCTTGACCGGGACTAGCGGGATCCCCCAGCATTTT	CASSLTGTSGIPQHF
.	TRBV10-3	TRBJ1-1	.	TGTGCCTCCACACCCGGGACAATGAGGACTGAAGCTTTCTTT	CASTPGTMRTEAFF
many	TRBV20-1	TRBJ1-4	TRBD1	TGCAGTGCTACCCTCGGGGACAGAGGTTATGAAAAACTGTTTTTT	CSATLGDRGYEKLFF
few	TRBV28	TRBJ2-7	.	TGTGCCAGCAGTAAAGGCGGGACCGTAGGGGTCGAGCAGTACTTC	CASSKGGTVGVEQYF
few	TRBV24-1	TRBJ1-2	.	TGTGCCACCAGTGATTTAGACGGCACCTATGGCTACACCTTC	CATSDLDGTYGYTF
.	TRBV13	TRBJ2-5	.	TGTGCCAGCACCAACCCCGGGACAACAGAGACCCAGTACTTC	CASTNPGTTETQYF
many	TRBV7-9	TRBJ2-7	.	TGTGCCAGCAGCTCCATAGAAGGGGCAGCTTACGAGCAGTACTTC	CASSSIEGAAYEQYF
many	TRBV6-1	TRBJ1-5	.	TGTGCCAGCAGCCCATTCTTTCCGGTCGGTAATCAGCCCCAGCATTTT	CASSPFFPVGNQPQHF
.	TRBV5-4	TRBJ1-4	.	TGTGCCAGCAGCTCGGAGGAGGGGGAGAAACTGTTTTTT	CASSSEEGEKLFF
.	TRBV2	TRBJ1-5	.	TGTGCCAGCAGTGATGGCATGCGCCAGCAGCCCCAGCATTTT	CASSDGMRQQPQHF
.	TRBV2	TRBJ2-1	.	TGTGCCAGCCTTGGGAGGAGCAATGAGCAGTTCTTC	CASLGRSNEQFF
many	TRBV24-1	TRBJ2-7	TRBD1	TGTGCCACCAGTGATTGGACAGGGGAGTACTTC	CATSDWTGEYF
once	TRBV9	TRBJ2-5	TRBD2	TGTGCCAGCAGCGTAGGGGCGGGAGAGGAGACCCAGTACTTC	CASSVGAGEETQYF